This TCR beta chain is drawn from a study of T cells after posttransplantation cyclophosphamide. Deletions cut 6 bases from V and 5 bases from J, with 11 bases between. The CDR3 covers 12 residues. Germline CDR1 is LNHDA and CDR2 is SQIVND (reference sequence). Cells defined as naive were viable CD3+CD4+ or CD3+CD8+ and CCR7+CD45RA+CD45RO-CD95-CD27+CD28+. The data were produced by immunoSEQ multiplex PCR, yet TCRdb's version contains in-frame clones alone and is incomplete. The sample has about 32,000 clones; roughly nine tenths are singletons. The sample consisted of naive CD4+ T cells sorted from blood. V gene TRBV19 combines with J gene TRBJ2-7; D may be TRBD1 (6 bases). This clonotype was obtained from a man aged 25 to 40 in good health and a related stem cell transplant donor. The CDR3 loop reads CASSSTGHEQYF. The CDR3 DNA reads TGTGCCAGTAGCTCAACAGGGCACGAGCAGTACTTC.